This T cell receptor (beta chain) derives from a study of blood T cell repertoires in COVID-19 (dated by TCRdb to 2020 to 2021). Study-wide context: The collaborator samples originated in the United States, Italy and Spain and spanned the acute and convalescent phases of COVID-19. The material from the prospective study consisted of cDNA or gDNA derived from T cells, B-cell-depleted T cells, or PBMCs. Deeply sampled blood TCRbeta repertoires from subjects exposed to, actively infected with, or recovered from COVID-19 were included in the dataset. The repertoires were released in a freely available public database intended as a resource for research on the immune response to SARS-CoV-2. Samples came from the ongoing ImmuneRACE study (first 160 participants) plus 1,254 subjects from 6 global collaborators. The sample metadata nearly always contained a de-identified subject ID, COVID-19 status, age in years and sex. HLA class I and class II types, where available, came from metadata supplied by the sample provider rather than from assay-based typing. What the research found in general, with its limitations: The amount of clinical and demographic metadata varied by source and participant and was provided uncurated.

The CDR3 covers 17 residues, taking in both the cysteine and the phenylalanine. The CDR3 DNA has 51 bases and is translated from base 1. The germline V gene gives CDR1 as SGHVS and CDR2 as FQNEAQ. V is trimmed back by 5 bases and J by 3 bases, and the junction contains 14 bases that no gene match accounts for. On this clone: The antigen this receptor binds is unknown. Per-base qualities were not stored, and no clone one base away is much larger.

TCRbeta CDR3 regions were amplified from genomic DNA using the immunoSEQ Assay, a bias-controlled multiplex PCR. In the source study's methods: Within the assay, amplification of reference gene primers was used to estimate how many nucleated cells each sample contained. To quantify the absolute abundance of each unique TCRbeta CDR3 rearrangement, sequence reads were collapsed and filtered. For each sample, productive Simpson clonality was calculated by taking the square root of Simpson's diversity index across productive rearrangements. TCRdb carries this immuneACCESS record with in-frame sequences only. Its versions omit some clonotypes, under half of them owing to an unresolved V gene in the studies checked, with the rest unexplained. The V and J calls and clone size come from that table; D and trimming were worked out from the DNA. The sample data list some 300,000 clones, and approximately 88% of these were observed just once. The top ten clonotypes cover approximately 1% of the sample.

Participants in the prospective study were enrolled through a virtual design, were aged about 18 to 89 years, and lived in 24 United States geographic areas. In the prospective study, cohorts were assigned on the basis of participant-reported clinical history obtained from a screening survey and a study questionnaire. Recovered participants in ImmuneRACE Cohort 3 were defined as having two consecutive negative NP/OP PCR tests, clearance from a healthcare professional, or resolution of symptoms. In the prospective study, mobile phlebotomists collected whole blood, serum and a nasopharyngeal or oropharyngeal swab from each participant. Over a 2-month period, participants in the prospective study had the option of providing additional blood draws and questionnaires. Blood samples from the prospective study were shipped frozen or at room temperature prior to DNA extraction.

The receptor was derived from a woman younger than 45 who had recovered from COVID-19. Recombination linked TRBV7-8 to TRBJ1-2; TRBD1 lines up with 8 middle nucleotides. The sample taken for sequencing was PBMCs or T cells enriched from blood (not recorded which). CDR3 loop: CASSPSEVGQVYYGYTF. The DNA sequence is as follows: TGTGCCAGCAGCCCCAGTGAGGTGGGACAGGTGTACTATGGCTACACCTTC.